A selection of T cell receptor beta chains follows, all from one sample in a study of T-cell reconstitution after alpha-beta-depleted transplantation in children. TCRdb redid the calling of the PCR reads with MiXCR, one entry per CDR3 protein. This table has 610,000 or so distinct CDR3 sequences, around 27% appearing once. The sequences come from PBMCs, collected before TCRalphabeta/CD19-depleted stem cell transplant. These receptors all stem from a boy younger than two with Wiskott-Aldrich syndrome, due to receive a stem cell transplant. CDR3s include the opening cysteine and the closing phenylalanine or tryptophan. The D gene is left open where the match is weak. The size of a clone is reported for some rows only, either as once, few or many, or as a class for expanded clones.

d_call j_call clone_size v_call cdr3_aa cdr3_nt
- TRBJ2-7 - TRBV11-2 CASSSNTARQYF TGTGCCAGCAGCTCCAACACGGCCAGGCAGTACTTC
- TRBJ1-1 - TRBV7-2 CASSLQADTEAFF TGTGCCAGCAGCTTACAGGCGGACACTGAAGCTTTCTTT
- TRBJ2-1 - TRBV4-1 CASSQDQVSRRFF TGCGCCAGCAGCCAAGATCAAGTCAGCCGTCGGTTCTTC
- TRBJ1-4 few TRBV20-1 CSALTDNEKLFF TGCAGTGCCCTGACTGATAATGAAAAACTGTTTTTT
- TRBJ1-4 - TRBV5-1 CASSLWPGGEKLFF TGCGCCAGCAGCTTGTGGCCCGGGGGTGAAAAACTGTTTTTT
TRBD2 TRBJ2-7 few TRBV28 CASTKILAGGGEQYF TGTGCCAGCACCAAAATACTAGCGGGAGGCGGGGAGCAGTACTTC
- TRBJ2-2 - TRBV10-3 CAISESFRDANTGELFF TGTGCCATCAGTGAGTCTTTCCGGGACGCGAACACCGGGGAGCTGTTTTTT
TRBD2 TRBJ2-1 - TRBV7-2 CASSLTRLAFNEQFF TGTGCCAGCAGCCTGACCAGACTAGCGTTCAATGAGCAGTTCTTC
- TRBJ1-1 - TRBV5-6 CASSLWGRVGEAFF TGTGCCAGCAGCTTGTGGGGCAGGGTAGGCGAAGCTTTCTTT
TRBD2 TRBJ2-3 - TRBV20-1 CSAPRAGPTDTQYF TGCAGTGCCCCCAGAGCGGGGCCCACAGATACGCAGTATTTT
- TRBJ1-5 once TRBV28 CASSLYTQYVKPQHF TGTGCCAGCAGTTTATACACCCAGTACGTTAAGCCCCAGCATTTT
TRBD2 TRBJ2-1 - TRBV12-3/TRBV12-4 CASNPGTSGRVAEQFF TGTGCCAGCAACCCTGGGACTAGCGGGAGGGTCGCTGAGCAGTTCTTC
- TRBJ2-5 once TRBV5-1 CASSMTVKETQYF TGCGCCAGCAGCATGACAGTGAAAGAGACCCAGTACTTC
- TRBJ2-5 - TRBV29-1 CSVDYVGALQETQYF TGCAGCGTTGATTATGTGGGCGCCCTGCAAGAGACCCAGTACTTC
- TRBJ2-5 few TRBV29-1 CSVEYGARQETQYF TGCAGCGTTGAATACGGGGCGCGGCAAGAGACCCAGTACTTC
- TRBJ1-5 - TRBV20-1 CSAREERGDNQPQHF TGCAGTGCTAGAGAGGAACGGGGGGACAATCAGCCCCAGCATTTT
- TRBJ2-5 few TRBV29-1 CSVEDARLRQETQYF TGCAGCGTTGAAGATGCGCGACTTCGCCAAGAGACCCAGTACTTC
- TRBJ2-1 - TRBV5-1 CASSLVLGGTPYNEQFF TGCGCCAGCAGCTTGGTGTTGGGCGGGACCCCCTACAATGAGCAGTTCTTC
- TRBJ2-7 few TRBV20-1 CSARDLRLDYEQYF TGCAGTGCTAGAGATCTGCGTCTAGACTACGAGCAGTACTTC
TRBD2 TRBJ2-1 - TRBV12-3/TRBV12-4 CASSSSGRAGYNEQFF TGTGCCAGCAGTTCAAGCGGGAGGGCTGGCTACAATGAGCAGTTCTTC
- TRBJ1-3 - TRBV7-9 CASNRASTYSGNTIYF TGTGCCAGCAATAGGGCCAGTACTTACTCTGGAAACACCATATATTTT
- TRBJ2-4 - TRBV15 CATSRGNLAKNIQYF TGTGCCACCAGCAGAGGGAATCTAGCCAAAAACATTCAGTACTTC
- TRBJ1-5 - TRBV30 CAWSIRQGNSNQPQHF TGTGCCTGGAGTATTCGCCAGGGGAATAGCAATCAGCCCCAGCATTTT
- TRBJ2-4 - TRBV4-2 CASSLGLGGNIQYF TGTGCCAGCAGCCTCGGACTCGGAGGGAACATTCAGTACTTC
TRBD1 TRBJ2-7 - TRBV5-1 CASSLPGGPTLYEQYF TGCGCCAGCAGCTTACCAGGGGGCCCGACCCTTTACGAGCAGTACTTC
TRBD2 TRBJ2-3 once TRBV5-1 CASSQGLAGDTDTHYF TGCGCCAGCAGCCAAGGACTAGCGGGAGACACAGATACGCACTATTTT
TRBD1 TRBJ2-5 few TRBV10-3 CAISSTGEETQYF TGTGCCATCAGTTCAACAGGGGAGGAGACCCAGTACTTC
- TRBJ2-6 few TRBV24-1 CATSPFGGGANVLTF TGTGCCACCAGCCCTTTTGGGGGAGGGGCCAACGTCCTGACTTTC
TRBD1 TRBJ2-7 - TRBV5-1 CASSSGPNGQVQYF TGCGCCAGCAGCTCGGGTCCCAACGGACAGGTGCAGTACTTC
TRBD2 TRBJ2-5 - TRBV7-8 CASSLRLAGGQTQYF TGTGCCAGCAGCCTTCGACTAGCGGGAGGGCAGACCCAGTACTTC
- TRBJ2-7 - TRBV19 CASGRAPSEQYF TGTGCCAGTGGACGGGCACCCAGCGAGCAGTACTTC
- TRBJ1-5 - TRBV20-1 CSASWTYENQPQHF TGCAGTGCTAGTTGGACTTACGAAAATCAGCCCCAGCATTTT
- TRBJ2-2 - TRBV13 CASSLGLNTGVGELFF TGTGCCAGCAGCTTAGGACTGAACACCGGGGTCGGTGAGCTGTTTTTT
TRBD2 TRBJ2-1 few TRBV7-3 CASSQTGLIGEQFF TGTGCCAGCAGCCAGACGGGACTAATAGGTGAGCAGTTCTTC
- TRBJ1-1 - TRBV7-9 CASSLYAVGTEAFF TGTGCCAGCAGCTTATACGCGGTTGGCACTGAAGCTTTCTTT
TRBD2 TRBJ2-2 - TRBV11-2 CASSFTGRLANTGELFF TGTGCCAGCAGCTTTACTGGCCGACTAGCCAACACCGGGGAGCTGTTTTTT
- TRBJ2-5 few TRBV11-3 CASSLVTEGTQYF TGTGCCAGCAGCTTAGTGACGGAAGGGACCCAGTACTTC
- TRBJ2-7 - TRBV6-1 CASRVVTHSYEQYF TGTGCCAGCAGAGTGGTTACCCACTCCTACGAGCAGTACTTC
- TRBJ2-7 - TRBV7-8 CASSLTDGYYEQYF TGTGCCAGCAGCTTAACGGACGGCTACTACGAGCAGTACTTC
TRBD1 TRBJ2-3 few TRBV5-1 CASSETGGRGPDTQYF TGCGCCAGCAGCGAGACAGGGGGCCGAGGCCCAGATACGCAGTATTTT
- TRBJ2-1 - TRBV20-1 CSARGAGVSYNEQFF TGCAGTGCTAGAGGTGCGGGCGTCTCCTACAATGAGCAGTTCTTC
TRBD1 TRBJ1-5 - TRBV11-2 CASSPNAGGKQPQHF TGTGCCAGCAGCCCAAACGCAGGGGGTAAACAGCCCCAGCATTTT